Listed below are T cell receptor beta chains from one sample, sequenced in a study of T cell responses to AZD1222 COVID-19 vaccine. The table came from immunoSEQ multiplex PCR; TCRdb's copy has only in-frame clones and leaves some out. Here the sample spans approximately 52,000 clones, roughly 89% being singletons. This material consisted of peripheral blood, taken 28 days after the second AZD1222 dose. The source is an adult who received the AZD1222 COVID-19 vaccine. Both conserved end residues are part of each CDR3. Fields, in order: J gene, clone size, D gene, V gene, CDR3 protein, CDR3 DNA. D genes are given only for firm matches. Clone size appears in some rows only: once, few, many, or a class for an expanded clone.

TRBJ1-6	.	.	TRBV7-7	CASSRTSNSPLHF	TGTGCTAGCAGCCGGACCTCGAATTCACCCCTCCACTTT
TRBJ2-1	once	.	TRBV15	CATSTALAAGGGEQFF	TGTGCCACCAGCACCGCTCTAGCGGCCGGAGGGGGTGAGCAGTTCTTC
TRBJ1-1	.	TRBD1	TRBV5-4	CASSPARTGPNTEAFF	TGTGCCAGCAGCCCCGCCCGGACAGGACCGAACACTGAAGCTTTCTTT
TRBJ1-1	.	.	TRBV3-1/TRBV3-2	CASSQGHRNTEAFF	TGTGCCAGCAGCCAGGGGCACAGGAACACTGAAGCTTTCTTT
TRBJ2-3	.	.	TRBV5-6	CASSLLGIESTDTQYF	TGTGCCAGCAGTCTCTTGGGCATTGAGTCCACAGATACGCAGTATTTT
TRBJ2-2	.	.	TRBV11-2	CASSLDLNTGELFF	TGTGCCAGCAGCCTCGACCTAAACACCGGGGAGCTGTTTTTT
TRBJ1-2	once	TRBD1	TRBV5-6	CASSLGPGGAYGYTF	TGTGCCAGCAGCTTGGGTCCAGGGGGCGCATACGGCTACACCTTC
TRBJ2-5	.	TRBD1	TRBV19	CASSTGQGGETQYF	TGTGCCAGTAGTACGGGACAGGGGGGAGAGACCCAGTACTTC
TRBJ2-7	.	TRBD2	TRBV9	CASSVGVAGRREQYF	TGTGCCAGCAGCGTAGGAGTAGCGGGACGAAGGGAGCAGTACTTC
TRBJ2-7	.	TRBD1	TRBV6-5	CASRPQGAVYEQYF	TGTGCCAGCAGACCACAGGGGGCAGTCTACGAGCAGTACTTC
TRBJ1-2	.	.	TRBV12-3/TRBV12-4	CASTKRNYGYTF	TGTGCCAGCACGAAGCGGAACTATGGCTACACCTTC
TRBJ2-3	few	TRBD2	TRBV5-1	CASSLLAGADTQYF	TGCGCCAGCAGCCTATTAGCGGGAGCGGATACGCAGTATTTT
TRBJ1-1	.	.	TRBV11-2	CASSFPQGGAFF	TGTGCCAGCAGCTTCCCACAGGGAGGAGCTTTCTTT
TRBJ1-3	.	.	TRBV2	CASSEARPSGNTIYF	TGTGCCAGCAGTGAAGCGCGACCCTCTGGAAACACCATATATTTT
TRBJ2-7	.	TRBD2	TRBV9	CASSTQTSANEQYF	TGTGCCAGCAGCACCCAAACTAGCGCCAACGAGCAGTACTTC